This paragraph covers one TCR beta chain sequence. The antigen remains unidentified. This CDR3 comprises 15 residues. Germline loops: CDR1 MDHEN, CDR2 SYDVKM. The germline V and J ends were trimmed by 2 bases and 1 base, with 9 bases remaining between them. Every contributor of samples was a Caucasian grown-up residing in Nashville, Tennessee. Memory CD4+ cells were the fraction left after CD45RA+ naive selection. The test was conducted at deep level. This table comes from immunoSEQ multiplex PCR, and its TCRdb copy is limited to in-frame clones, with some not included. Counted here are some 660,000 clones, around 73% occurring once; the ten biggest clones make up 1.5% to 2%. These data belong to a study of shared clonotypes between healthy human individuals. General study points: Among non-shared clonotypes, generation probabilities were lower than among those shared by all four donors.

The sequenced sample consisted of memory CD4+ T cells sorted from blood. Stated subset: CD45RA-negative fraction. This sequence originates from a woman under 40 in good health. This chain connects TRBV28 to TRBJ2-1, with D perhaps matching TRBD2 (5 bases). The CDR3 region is CASSLVSASYNEQFF. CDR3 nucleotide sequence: TGTGCCAGCAGTTTAGTTAGCGCGTCCTACAATGAGCAGTTCTTC.